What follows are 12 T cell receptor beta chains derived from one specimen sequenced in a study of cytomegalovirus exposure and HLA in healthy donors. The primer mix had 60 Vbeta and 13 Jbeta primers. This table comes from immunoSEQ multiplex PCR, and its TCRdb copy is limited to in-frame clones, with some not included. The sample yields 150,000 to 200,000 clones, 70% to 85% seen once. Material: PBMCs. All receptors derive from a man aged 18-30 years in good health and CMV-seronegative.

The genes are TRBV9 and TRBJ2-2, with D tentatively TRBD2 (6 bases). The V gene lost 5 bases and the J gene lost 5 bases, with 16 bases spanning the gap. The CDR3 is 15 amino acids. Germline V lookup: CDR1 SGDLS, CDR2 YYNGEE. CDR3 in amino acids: CASSRSGVGTGELFF. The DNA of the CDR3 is TGTGCCAGCAGTAGGTCGGGAGTCGGTACCGGGGAGCTGTTTTTT.

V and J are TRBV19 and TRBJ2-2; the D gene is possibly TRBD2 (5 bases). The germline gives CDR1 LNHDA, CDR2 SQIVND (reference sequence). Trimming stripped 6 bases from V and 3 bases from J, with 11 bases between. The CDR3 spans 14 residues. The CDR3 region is CASRAAGDTGELFF. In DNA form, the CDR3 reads TGTGCCAGTAGAGCGGCTGGAGACACCGGGGAGCTGTTTTTT.

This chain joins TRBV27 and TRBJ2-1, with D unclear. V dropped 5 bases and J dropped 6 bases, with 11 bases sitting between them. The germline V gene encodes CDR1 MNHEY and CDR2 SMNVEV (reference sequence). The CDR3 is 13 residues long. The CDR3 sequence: CASSPRSLNEQFF. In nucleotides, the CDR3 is TGTGCCAGCAGTCCCCGGTCCCTCAATGAGCAGTTCTTC.

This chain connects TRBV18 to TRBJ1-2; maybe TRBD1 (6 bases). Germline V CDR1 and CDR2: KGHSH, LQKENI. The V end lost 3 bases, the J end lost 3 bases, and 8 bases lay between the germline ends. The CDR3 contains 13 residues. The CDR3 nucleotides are TGTGCCAGCTCACCGGGGGGGCACTATGGCTACACCTTC. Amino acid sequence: CASSPGGHYGYTF.

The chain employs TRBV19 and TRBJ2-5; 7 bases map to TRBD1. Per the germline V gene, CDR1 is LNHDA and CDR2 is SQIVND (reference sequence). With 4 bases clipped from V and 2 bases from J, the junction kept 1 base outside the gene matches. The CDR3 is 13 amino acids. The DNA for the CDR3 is TGTGCCAGTAGTAAGACAGGGCAAGAGACCCAGTACTTC. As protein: CASSKTGQETQYF. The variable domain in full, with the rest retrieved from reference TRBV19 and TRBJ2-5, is DGGITQSPKYLFRKEGQNVTLSCEQNLNHDAMYWYRQDPGQGLRLIYYSQIVNDFQKGDIAEGYSVSREKKESFPLTVTSAQKNPTAFYLCASSKTGQETQYFGPGTRLLVL.

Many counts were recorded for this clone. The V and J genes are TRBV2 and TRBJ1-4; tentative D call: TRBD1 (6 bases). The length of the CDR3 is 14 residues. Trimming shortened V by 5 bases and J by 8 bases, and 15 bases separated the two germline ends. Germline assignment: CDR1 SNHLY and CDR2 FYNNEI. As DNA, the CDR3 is TGTGCCAGCAGTCAACAGGGCGGTGGAGAAAAACTGTTTTTT. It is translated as CASSQQGGGEKLFF.

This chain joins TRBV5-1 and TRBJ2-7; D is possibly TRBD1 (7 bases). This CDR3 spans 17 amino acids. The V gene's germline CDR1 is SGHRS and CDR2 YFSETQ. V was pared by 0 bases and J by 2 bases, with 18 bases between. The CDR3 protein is CASSLGRDRLLPYEQYF. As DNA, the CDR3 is TGCGCCAGCAGCTTGGGGAGGGACAGATTATTACCCTACGAGCAGTACTTC.

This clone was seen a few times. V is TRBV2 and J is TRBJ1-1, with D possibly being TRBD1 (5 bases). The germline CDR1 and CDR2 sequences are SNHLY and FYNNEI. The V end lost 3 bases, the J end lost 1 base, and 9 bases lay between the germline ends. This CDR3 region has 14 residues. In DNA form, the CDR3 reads TGTGCCAGCAGTGACAGGGTAGGGAACACTGAAGCTTTCTTT. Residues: CASSDRVGNTEAFF.

The CDR3 reads CASSDGTAREAFF. The CDR3 coding sequence is TGTGCCAGCAGTGACGGAACCGCTAGGGAAGCTTTCTTT. The chain uses TRBV6-1 and TRBJ1-1; no definite D call. Deletions cut 3 bases from V and 8 bases from J, with 13 bases between. Germline V gene sequence: CDR1 MNHNS, CDR2 SASEGT. The CDR3 runs 13 residues.

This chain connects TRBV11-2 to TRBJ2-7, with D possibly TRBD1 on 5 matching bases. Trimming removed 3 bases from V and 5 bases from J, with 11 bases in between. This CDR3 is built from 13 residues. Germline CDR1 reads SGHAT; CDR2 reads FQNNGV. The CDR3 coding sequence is TGTGCCAGCAGCTTCAGGGCAGGTCACGAGCAGTACTTC. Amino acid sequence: CASSFRAGHEQYF. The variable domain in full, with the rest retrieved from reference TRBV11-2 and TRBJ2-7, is EAGVAQSPRYKIIEKRQSVAFWCNPISGHATLYWYQQILGQGPKLLIQFQNNGVVDDSQLPKDRFSAERLKGVDSTLKIQPAKLEDSAVYLCASSFRAGHEQYFGPGTRLTVT.

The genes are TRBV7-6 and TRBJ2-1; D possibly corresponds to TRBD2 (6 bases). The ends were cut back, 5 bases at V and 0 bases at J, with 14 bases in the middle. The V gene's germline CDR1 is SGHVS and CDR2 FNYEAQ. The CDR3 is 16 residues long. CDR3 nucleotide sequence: TGTGCCAGCAGCCCATACCGGGGGACCTCCTACAATGAGCAGTTCTTC. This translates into CASSPYRGTSYNEQFF.

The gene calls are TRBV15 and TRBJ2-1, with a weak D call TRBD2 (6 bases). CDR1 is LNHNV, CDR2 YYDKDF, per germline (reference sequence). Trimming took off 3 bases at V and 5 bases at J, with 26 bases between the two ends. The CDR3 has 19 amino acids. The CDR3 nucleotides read TGTGCCACCAGCAGCCTTACATCCAAAAGGGGTGGAGGGAACAATGAGCAGTTCTTC. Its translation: CATSSLTSKRGGGNNEQFF.